This T cell receptor (beta chain) was identified during a study of T cells in Graves' hyperthyroidism and ophthalmopathy. CDR3 length equals 16 residues. The germline V gene encodes CDR1 SGHTA and CDR2 FQGNSA. Trimming stripped 2 bases from V and 0 bases from J, with 14 bases between. This clonotype was detected ten times or more. The source material, RNA transcripts, was used to amplify TCR beta CDR3 regions. In the first-round RT-PCR of the TCR CDR3, the HTBI primer set was used. In TCRdb, the multiplex PCR reads were re-called with MiXCR into one record per CDR3 protein. This sample has 200,000 to 250,000 distinct CDR3 sequences, with about 25% found just once.

Sequences were obtained from blood. The J gene is TRBJ2-7, the V gene TRBV7-2; D is possibly TRBD2 (5 bases). The TCR sequence derives from a woman aged 40 to 55 with Graves' ophthalmopathy. CDR3: CASSLSAGVSSYEQYF. CDR3 bases: TGTGCCAGCAGCTTATCGGCGGGCGTTAGCTCCTACGAGCAGTACTTC.